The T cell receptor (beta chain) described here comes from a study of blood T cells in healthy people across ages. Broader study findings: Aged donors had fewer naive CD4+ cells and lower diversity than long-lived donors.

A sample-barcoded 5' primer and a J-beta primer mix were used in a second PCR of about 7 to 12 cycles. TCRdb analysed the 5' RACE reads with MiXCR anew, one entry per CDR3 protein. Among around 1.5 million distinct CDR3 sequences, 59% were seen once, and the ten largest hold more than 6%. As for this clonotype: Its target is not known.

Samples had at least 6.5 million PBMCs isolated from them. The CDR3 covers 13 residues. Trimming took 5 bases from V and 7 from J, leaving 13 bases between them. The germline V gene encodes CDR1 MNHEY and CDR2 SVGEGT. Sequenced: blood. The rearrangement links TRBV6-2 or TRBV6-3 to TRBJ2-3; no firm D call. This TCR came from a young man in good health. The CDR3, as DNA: TGTGCCAGCAGTGACGCTGCAGGAAATACGCAGTATTTT. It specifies CASSDAAGNTQYF.